This is a list of T cell receptor beta chains from one sample in a study of cytomegalovirus exposure and HLA in healthy donors. The data were produced by immunoSEQ multiplex PCR, yet TCRdb's version contains in-frame clones alone and is incomplete. The table records around 130,000 clones, 77% of them present only once. The sequencing input was PBMCs. These receptors all stem from a man younger than 30 in good health and CMV-seropositive. Each CDR3 is given with its conserved first and last residue. Fields, in order: clone size, D gene, J gene, V gene, CDR3 protein, CDR3 DNA. The D gene is left open where the match is weak. Clone size is shown for a subset of rows, as once, few, many or a class of expanded clone.

>-|-|TRBJ1-5|TRBV21-1
CASSIPRDRGQGNQPQHF
TGTGCCAGCAGCATCCCCCGGGACAGGGGGCAAGGCAATCAGCCCCAGCATTTT
>-|TRBD2|TRBJ2-2|TRBV5-1
CASSTGLVAGELFF
TGCGCCAGCAGCACAGGACTAGTCGCCGGGGAGCTGTTTTTT
>-|-|TRBJ2-3|TRBV6-5
CASSTRVSDTQYF
TGTGCCAGCAGCACCAGGGTTTCAGATACGCAGTATTTT
>-|TRBD2|TRBJ2-2|TRBV27
CASSLSGSGDSTGELFF
TGTGCCAGCAGTTTATCAGGTAGCGGGGACTCCACCGGGGAGCTGTTTTTT
>once|-|TRBJ2-5|TRBV11-2
CASSLGWGPSQETQYF
TGTGCCAGCAGCTTAGGGTGGGGGCCAAGCCAAGAGACCCAGTACTTC
>few|-|TRBJ2-4|TRBV15
CATSEGDESDENIQYF
TGTGCCACCAGCGAGGGGGACGAATCCGATGAAAACATTCAGTACTTC
>-|-|TRBJ1-4|TRBV19
CASGRTTNEKLFF
TGTGCCAGCGGGAGGACAACTAATGAAAAACTGTTTTTT
>-|-|TRBJ2-5|TRBV7-7
CASSLTGTGYQETQYF
TGTGCTAGCAGCTTGACGGGAACGGGATACCAAGAGACCCAGTACTTC
>-|-|TRBJ1-4|TRBV9
CASSVYYATENEKLFF
TGTGCCAGCAGCGTGTATTATGCGACGGAGAATGAAAAACTGTTTTTT
>-|-|TRBJ1-2|TRBV7-3
CASSQDSFVRTYGYTF
TGTGCCAGCAGCCAGGATTCGTTTGTCAGAACTTATGGCTACACCTTC
>-|-|TRBJ1-5|TRBV7-2
CASSLQGPNQPQHF
TGTGCCAGCAGCCTCCAGGGGCCCAATCAGCCCCAGCATTTT
>few|TRBD1|TRBJ1-1|TRBV5-1
CASSRSDRGLMNTEAFF
TGCGCCAGCAGCCGGTCGGACAGGGGACTAATGAACACTGAAGCTTTCTTT
>-|-|TRBJ1-1|TRBV7-9
CASSLMGGQAEAFF
TGTGCCAGCAGCCTGATGGGGGGGCAGGCTGAAGCTTTCTTT
>few|-|TRBJ1-4|TRBV4-1
CASSRGGDGDEKLFF
TGCGCCAGCAGCCGAGGAGGGGATGGGGATGAAAAACTGTTTTTT
>-|-|TRBJ1-2|TRBV6-6
CAATSRREPYGYTF
TGTGCCGCTACCTCCAGGCGGGAGCCCTATGGCTACACCTTC
>-|TRBD2|TRBJ2-7|TRBV27
CASSLKLGLAGDYEQYF
TGTGCCAGCAGTCTAAAATTGGGACTAGCGGGGGACTACGAGCAGTACTTC
>-|-|TRBJ2-1|TRBV5-1
CASSFGNYNEQFF
TGCGCCAGCAGCTTCGGGAACTACAATGAGCAGTTCTTC